This T cell receptor beta chain was sequenced during a study of blood T cell repertoires in COVID-19. The wider study: Material from acute and convalescent COVID-19 was sourced from the United States, Italy and Spain. PBMCs, B-cell-depleted T cells, or T cells were the source of the cDNA or gDNA that made up the material.

Per the original data handling: Estimation of nucleated cell counts relied on the amplification of reference gene primers. Measured with immunoSEQ multiplex PCR; TCRdb has only the in-frame clones, and not every one. V and J calls and clone size are those listed in that table; D and trimming were worked out from the DNA. The sample includes 150,000 to 200,000 clones, 80% to 90% seen only once; the top ten take 1.5% to 2%. Sequenced input: peripheral blood. This sequence originates from a man between 18 and 35 years old who had recovered from COVID-19.

The chain's CDR3 is CASSLAGWGPDNEQFF. CDR3 nucleotide sequence: TGTGCCAGCAGTCTCGCGGGGTGGGGACCGGACAATGAGCAGTTCTTC. The chain carries TRBV28 and TRBJ2-1, with D perhaps TRBD2 (6 bases). The CDR3 runs to 16 residues. V shed 5 bases and J shed 5 bases, with 19 bases lying between them. Looked up from germline, CDR1 is MDHEN and CDR2 is SYDVKM.